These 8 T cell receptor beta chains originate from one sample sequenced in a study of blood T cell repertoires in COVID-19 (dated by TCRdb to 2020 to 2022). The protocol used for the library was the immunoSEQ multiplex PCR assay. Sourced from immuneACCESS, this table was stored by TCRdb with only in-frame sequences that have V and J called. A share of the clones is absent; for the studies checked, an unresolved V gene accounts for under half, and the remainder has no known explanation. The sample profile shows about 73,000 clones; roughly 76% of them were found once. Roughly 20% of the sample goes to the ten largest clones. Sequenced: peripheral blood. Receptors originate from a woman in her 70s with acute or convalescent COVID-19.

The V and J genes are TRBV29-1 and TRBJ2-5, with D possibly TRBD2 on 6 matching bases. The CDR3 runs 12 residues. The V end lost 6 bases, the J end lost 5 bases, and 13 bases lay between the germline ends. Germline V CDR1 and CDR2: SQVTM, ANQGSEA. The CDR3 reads CSVARGLETQYF. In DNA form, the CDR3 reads TGCAGCGTAGCCCGGGGGTTGGAGACCCAGTACTTC.

For the CDR3, the DNA is TGTGCCAGCGGAGCCCCCGACAGGGTGGGAGGCTACACCTTC. It yields the protein CASGAPDRVGGYTF. This sequence joins TRBV9 and TRBJ1-2, with 7 bases matching TRBD1. The germline gives CDR1 SGDLS, CDR2 YYNGEE. V shed 7 bases, J shed 8 bases, and the junction held 14 bases outside the gene matches. The CDR3 runs 14 residues.

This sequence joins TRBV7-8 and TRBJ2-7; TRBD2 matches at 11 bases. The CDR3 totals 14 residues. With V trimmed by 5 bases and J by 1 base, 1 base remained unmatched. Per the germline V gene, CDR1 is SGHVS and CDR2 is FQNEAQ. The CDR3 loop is CASSTSGRSYEQYF. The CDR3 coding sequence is TGTGCCAGCAGCACTAGCGGGAGATCCTACGAGCAGTACTTC.

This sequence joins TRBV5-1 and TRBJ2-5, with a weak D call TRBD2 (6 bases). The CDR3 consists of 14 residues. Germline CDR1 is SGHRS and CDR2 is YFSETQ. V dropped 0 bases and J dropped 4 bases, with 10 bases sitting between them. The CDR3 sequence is CASSLVGGTETQYF. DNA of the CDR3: TGCGCCAGCAGCTTGGTAGGCGGGACAGAGACCCAGTACTTC. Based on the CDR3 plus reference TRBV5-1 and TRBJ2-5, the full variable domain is KAGVTQTPRYLIKTRGQQVTLSCSPISGHRSVSWYQQTPGQGLQFLFEYFSETQRNKGNFPGRFSGRQFSNSRSEMNVSTLELGDSALYLCASSLVGGTETQYFGPGTRLLVL.

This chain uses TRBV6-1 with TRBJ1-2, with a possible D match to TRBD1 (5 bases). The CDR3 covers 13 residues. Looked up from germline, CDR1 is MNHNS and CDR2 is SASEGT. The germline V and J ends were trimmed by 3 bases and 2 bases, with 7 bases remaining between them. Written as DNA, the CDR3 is TGTGCCAGCAGTGACAGGGAAAACTATGGCTACACCTTC. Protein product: CASSDRENYGYTF.

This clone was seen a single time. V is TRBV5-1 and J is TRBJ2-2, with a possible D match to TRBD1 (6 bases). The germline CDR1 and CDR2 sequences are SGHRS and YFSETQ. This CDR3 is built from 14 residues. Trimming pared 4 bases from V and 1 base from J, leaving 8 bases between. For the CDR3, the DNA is TGCGCCAGCAGCCCGACAGGGAACACCGGGGAGCTGTTTTTT. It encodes CASSPTGNTGELFF.

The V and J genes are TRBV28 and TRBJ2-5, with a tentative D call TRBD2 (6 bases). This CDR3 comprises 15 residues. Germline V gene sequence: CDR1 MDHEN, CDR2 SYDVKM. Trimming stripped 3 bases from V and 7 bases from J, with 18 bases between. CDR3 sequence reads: CASSLAGLTQRTQYF. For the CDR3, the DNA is TGTGCCAGCAGTTTGGCTGGACTAACACAGAGGACCCAGTACTTC.

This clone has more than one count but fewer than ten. The CDR3 spells CASSPQGARGYTF. The CDR3 DNA follows: TGTGCCAGCTCACCACAGGGGGCGCGCGGCTACACCTTC. This chain links TRBV18 with TRBJ1-2; 7 bases are a match to TRBD1. Germline V lookup: CDR1 KGHSH, CDR2 LQKENI. The CDR3 is made up of 13 amino acids. V shed 1 base and J 8 bases; nucleotides not matched to a gene: 4. Together with reference TRBV18 and TRBJ1-2, the CDR3 gives the full variable domain: NAGVMQNPRHLVRRRGQEARLRCSPMKGHSHVYWYRQLPEEGLKFMVYLQKENIIDESGMPKERFSAEFPKEGPSILRIQQVVRGDSAAYFCASSPQGARGYTFGSGTRLTVV.